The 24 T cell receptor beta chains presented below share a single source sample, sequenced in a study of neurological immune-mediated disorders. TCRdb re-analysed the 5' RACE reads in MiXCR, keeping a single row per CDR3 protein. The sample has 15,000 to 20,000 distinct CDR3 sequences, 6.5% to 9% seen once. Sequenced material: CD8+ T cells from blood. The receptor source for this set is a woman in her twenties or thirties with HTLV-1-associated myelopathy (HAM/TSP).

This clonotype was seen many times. The chain's CDR3 is CSVEDLYSYEQYF. Here the CDR3 DNA reads TGCAGCGTTGAAGATCTCTACTCCTACGAGCAGTACTTC. The rearrangement links TRBV29-1 to TRBJ2-7; unclear D gene. The CDR3 spans 13 residues. The germline V gene encodes CDR1 SQVTM and CDR2 ANQGSEA. V was shortened by 0 bases and J by 0 bases, with 6 bases between the two germline ends.

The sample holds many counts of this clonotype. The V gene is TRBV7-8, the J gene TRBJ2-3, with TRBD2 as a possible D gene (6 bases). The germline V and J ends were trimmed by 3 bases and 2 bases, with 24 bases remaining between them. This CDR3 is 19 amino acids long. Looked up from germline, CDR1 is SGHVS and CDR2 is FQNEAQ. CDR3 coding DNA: TGTGCCAGCAGCTTCACCCCGGGACTGCTAGCGTTATCCACAGATACGCAGTATTTT. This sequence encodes CASSFTPGLLALSTDTQYF.

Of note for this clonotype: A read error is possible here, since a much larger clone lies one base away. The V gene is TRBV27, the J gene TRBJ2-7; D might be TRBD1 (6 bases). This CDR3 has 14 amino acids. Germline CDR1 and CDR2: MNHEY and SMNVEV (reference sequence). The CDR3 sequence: CVSSWTDIRDEQYF. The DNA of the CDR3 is TGTGTCAGCAGTTGGACAGATATCCGCGACGAGCAGTACTTC.

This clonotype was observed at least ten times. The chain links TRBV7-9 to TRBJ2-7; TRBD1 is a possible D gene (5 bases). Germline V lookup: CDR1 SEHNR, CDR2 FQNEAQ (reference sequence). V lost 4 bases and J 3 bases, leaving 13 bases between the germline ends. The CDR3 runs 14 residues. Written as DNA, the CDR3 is TGTGCCAGCAGCTCCGGAAATACAGGCTACGAGCAGTACTTC. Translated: CASSSGNTGYEQYF.

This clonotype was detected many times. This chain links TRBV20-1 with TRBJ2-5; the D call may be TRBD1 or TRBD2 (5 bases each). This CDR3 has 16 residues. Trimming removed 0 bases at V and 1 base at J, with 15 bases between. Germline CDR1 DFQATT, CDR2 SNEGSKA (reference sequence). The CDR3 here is CSARDWDALPQETQYF. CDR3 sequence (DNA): TGCAGTGCTAGAGATTGGGACGCGCTCCCCCAAGAGACCCAGTACTTC.

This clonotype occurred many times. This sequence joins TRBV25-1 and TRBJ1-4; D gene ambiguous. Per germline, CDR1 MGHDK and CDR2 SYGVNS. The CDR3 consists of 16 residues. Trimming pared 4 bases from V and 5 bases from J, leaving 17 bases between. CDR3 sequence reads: CASSVAVGRPNEKLFF. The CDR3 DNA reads TGTGCCAGCAGTGTAGCGGTAGGCAGGCCGAATGAAAAACTGTTTTTT.

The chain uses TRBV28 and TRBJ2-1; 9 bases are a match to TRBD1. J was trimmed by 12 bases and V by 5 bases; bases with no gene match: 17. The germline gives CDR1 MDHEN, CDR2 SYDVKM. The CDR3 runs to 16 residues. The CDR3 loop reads CASSITGTGSTDTQFF. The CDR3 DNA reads TGTGCCAGCAGTATCACCGGGACAGGGAGCACAGATACGCAGTTCTTC.

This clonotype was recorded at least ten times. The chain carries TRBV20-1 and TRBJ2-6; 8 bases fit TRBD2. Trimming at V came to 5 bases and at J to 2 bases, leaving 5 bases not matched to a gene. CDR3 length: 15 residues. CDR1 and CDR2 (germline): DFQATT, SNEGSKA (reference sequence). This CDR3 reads CSARFGRAGANVLTF. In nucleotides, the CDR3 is TGCAGTGCTCGTTTCGGGAGGGCTGGGGCCAACGTCCTGACTTTC.

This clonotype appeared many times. CDR3 sequence reads: CASSLGTGGLDGYTF. As DNA, the CDR3 is TGTGCCAGCAGCTTAGGGACAGGGGGCTTGGATGGCTACACCTTC. The chain recombines TRBV7-6 with TRBJ1-2; 11 bases agree with TRBD1. This CDR3 is built from 15 residues. Germline V gene data show CDR1 as SGHVS and CDR2 as FNYEAQ. Trimming took 1 base from V and 6 from J; bases not matched to a gene: 4.

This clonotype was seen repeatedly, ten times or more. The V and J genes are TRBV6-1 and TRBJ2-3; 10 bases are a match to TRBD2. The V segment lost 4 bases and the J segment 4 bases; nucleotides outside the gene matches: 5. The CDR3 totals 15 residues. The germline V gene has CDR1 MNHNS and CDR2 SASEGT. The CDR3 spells CASSADSGGSDTQYF. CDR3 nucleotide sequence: TGTGCCAGCAGTGCGGATAGCGGGGGGTCAGATACGCAGTATTTT.

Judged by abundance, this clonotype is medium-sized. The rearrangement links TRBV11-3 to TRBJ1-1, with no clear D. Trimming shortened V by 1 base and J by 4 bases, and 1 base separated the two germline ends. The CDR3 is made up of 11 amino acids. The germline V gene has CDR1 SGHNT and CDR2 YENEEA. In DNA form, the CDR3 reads TGTGCCAGCAGCTTAGGCACTGAAGCTTTCTTT. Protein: CASSLGTEAFF.

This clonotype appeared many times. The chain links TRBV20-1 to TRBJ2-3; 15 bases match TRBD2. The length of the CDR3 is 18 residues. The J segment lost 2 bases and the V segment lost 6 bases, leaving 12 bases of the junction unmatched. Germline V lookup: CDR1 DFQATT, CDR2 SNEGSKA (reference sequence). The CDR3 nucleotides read TGCAGTGCAACGGGACTAGCGGGGGGTTGGTACGACACAGATACGCAGTATTTT. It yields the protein CSATGLAGGWYDTDTQYF.

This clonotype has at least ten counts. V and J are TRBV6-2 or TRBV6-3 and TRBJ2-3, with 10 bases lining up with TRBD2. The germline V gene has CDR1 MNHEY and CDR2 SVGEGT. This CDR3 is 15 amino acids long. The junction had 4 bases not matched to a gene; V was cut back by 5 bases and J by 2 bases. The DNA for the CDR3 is TGTGCCAGCAGTCCGACTAGCGGGCACACAGATACGCAGTATTTT. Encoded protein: CASSPTSGHTDTQYF.

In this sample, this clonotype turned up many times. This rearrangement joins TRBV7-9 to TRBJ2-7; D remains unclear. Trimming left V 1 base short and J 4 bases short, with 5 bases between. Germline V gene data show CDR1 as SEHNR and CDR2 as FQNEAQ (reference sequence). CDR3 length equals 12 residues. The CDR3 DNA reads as TGTGCCAGCAGCTTAGACGCATACGAGCAGTACTTC. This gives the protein CASSLDAYEQYF.

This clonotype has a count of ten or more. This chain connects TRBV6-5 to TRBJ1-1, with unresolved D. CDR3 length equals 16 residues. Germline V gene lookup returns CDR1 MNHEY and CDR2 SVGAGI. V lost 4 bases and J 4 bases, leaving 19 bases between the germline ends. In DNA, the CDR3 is TGTGCCAGCAGTTCCTTGATGGGTGGGTCGGGCACTGAAGCTTTCTTT. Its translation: CASSSLMGGSGTEAFF.

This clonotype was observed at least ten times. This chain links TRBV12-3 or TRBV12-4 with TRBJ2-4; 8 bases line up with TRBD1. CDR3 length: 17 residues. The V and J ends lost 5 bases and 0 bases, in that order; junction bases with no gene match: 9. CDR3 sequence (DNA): TGTGCCAGCAGTACAGAGACAGGGGTAATAGCCAAAAACATTCAGTACTTC. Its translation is CASSTETGVIAKNIQYF.

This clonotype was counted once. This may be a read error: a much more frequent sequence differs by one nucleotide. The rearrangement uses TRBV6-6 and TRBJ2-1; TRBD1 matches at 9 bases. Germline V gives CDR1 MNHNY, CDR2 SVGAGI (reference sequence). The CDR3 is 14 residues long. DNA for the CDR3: TGTGCCAGCAGCCTGGAAACAGGGGGCAATAAGCAGTTCTTC. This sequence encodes CASSLETGGNKQFF.

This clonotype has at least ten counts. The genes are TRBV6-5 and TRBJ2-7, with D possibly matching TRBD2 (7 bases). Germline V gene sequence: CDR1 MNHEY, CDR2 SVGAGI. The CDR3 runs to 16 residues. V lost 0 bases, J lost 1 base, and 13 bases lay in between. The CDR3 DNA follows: TGTGCCAGCAGTTACTCGGCGCGGGGGACATCCTACGAGCAGTACTTC. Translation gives CASSYSARGTSYEQYF.

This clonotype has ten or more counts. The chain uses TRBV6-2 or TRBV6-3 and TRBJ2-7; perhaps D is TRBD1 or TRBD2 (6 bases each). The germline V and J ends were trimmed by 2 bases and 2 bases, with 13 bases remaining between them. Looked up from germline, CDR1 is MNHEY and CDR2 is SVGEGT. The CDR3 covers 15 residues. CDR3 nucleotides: TGTGCCAGCAGTTACGAGGGGGGACGGACCTACGAGCAGTACTTC. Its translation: CASSYEGGRTYEQYF.

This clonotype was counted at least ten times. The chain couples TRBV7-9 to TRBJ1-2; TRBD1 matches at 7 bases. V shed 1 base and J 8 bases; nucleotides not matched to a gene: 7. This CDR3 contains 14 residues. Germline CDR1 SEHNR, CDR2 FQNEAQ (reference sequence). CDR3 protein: CASSLDRTGLGYTF. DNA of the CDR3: TGTGCCAGCAGCTTAGATCGGACAGGCCTAGGCTACACCTTC.

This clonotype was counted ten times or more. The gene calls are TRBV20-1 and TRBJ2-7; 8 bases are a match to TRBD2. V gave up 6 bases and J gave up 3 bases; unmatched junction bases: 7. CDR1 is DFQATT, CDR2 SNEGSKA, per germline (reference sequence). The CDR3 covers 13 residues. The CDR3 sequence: CSASGLAGYEQYF. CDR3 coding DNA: TGCAGTGCGTCTGGACTAGCCGGCTACGAGCAGTACTTC.

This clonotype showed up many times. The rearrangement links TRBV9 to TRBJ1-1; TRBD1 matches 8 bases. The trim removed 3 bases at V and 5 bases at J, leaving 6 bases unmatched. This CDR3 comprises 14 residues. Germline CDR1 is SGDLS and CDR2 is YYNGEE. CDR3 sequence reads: CASSAGTGRTEAFF. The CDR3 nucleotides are TGTGCCAGCAGCGCGGGGACAGGCCGTACTGAAGCTTTCTTT.

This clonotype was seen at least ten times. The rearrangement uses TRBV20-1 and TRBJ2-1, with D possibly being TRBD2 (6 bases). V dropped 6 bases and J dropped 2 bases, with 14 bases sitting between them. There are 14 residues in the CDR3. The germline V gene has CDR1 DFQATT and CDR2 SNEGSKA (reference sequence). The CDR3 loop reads CSAHGTGPYNEQFF. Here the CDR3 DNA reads TGCAGTGCCCACGGGACTGGACCCTACAATGAGCAGTTCTTC.

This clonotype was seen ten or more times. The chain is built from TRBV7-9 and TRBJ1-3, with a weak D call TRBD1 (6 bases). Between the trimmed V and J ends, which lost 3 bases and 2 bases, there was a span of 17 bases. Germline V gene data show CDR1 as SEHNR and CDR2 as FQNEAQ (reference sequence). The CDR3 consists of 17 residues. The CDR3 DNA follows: TGTGCCAGCAGCTTCGCCGAACGGGGGCGAACTGGAAACACCATATATTTT. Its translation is CASSFAERGRTGNTIYF.